A selection of T cell receptor beta chains follows, all from one sample in a study of PD-1 blockade in classical Hodgkin lymphoma. This table comes from immunoSEQ multiplex PCR, and its TCRdb copy is limited to in-frame clones, with some not included. The sample lists tens of thousands of clones, more than 85% occurring once. The sequencing used peripheral blood mononuclear cells (PBMCs), collected at baseline. These receptors all come from a human donor with classical Hodgkin lymphoma. CDR3s include the opening cysteine and the closing phenylalanine or tryptophan. Each record gives: CDR3 DNA, CDR3 protein, D gene, V gene, J gene, clone size. The D gene is left open where the match is weak. Expanded clones are given a class, and other clones once, few, many or no size at all.

TGTGCCAGCAGTCCGCCCCAGGGGACAAGAGACATTCAGTACTTC	CASSPPQGTRDIQYF	-	TRBV28	TRBJ2-4	-
TGCAGCGTTGAAGGAGGGGGACAGGGTCCAGATACGCAGTATTTT	CSVEGGGQGPDTQYF	TRBD1	TRBV29-1	TRBJ2-3	once
TGTGCCAGCAGCCCACGGACTAGCGGGATCGCGAACACCGGGGAGCTGTTTTTT	CASSPRTSGIANTGELFF	TRBD2	TRBV7-9	TRBJ2-2	-
TGTGCCAGCAGTTACTCCGGGACAGGAGGCCATGAAAAACTGTTTTTT	CASSYSGTGGHEKLFF	TRBD1	TRBV6-5	TRBJ1-4	-
TGTGCTAGTGGTCCGAGACTAGCGGAACTGAACACCGGGGAGCTGTTTTTT	CASGPRLAELNTGELFF	TRBD2	TRBV12-5	TRBJ2-2	-
TGCGCCAGCAGCCAAGAAGGGCCAGACAGGGGGGAGACCCAGTACTTC	CASSQEGPDRGETQYF	TRBD1	TRBV4-1	TRBJ2-5	once
TGTGCCTGGAGTTTCCTGGGCTCTAGCACAGATACGCAGTATTTT	CAWSFLGSSTDTQYF	-	TRBV30	TRBJ2-3	-
TGTGCCAGCAGCCCGGGACTAGCGGGAGGGGAGGCCTCCTACGAGCAGTACTTC	CASSPGLAGGEASYEQYF	TRBD2	TRBV9	TRBJ2-7	-
TGCAGCGTTGCACAGGTCCATGGCTACACCTTC	CSVAQVHGYTF	-	TRBV29-1	TRBJ1-2	-
TGTGCCAGCAGACGTCAGACGGGCCCCAAGACTGAAGCTTTCTTT	CASRRQTGPKTEAFF	-	TRBV6-5	TRBJ1-1	-
TGTGCCAGCAGCTTCTGGAGGGGCCGGGGGGAGCTGTTTTTT	CASSFWRGRGELFF	-	TRBV5-6	TRBJ2-2	-
TGTGCCAGCAGTTTATCGGCCGGGACTGGGGCCAACGTCCTGACTTTC	CASSLSAGTGANVLTF	-	TRBV27	TRBJ2-6	-
TGTGCCAGCACGGGGACAGCATCCTACAATGAGCAGTTCTTC	CASTGTASYNEQFF	TRBD1	TRBV6-1	TRBJ2-1	-
TGTGCCAGCAGCTTCCAAACCGGGACTAGAGAGTTCTTC	CASSFQTGTREFF	TRBD2	TRBV5-4	TRBJ2-1	-
TGTGCCAGCAGTGACTCCGGGACAGCCCTCTATGGCTACACCTTC	CASSDSGTALYGYTF	TRBD1	TRBV6-1	TRBJ1-2	-
TGTGCCAGCAGTTTAGGGACTAGCGGGAGTCGGTTCTTC	CASSLGTSGSRFF	TRBD2	TRBV27	TRBJ2-1	-
TGTGCCAGCAGCGTAGAGGGCGGGGGGATTCCTGAGCAGTTCTTC	CASSVEGGGIPEQFF	TRBD2	TRBV9	TRBJ2-1	-
TGTGCCAGTAGTATTGAGGGGGCCCATAGCAATCAGCCCCAGCATTTT	CASSIEGAHSNQPQHF	TRBD1	TRBV19	TRBJ1-5	-
TGTGCCAGCAGCCCAGGGACAGGTATTTTCCTGACCGGGGAGCTGTTTTTT	CASSPGTGIFLTGELFF	TRBD1	TRBV27	TRBJ2-2	-
TGTGCCAGCAGTTTCGTCCCCCTTAGCGGGAGGTTAGATACGCAGTATTTT	CASSFVPLSGRLDTQYF	TRBD2	TRBV27	TRBJ2-3	-
TGTGCCAGTATGGAAACTAGCTCCCACCAAGAGACCCAGTACTTC	CASMETSSHQETQYF	-	TRBV19	TRBJ2-5	-
TGTGCCAGCAGTGAGGGACAGGGGGTCGGTGAGCAGTTCTTC	CASSEGQGVGEQFF	TRBD1	TRBV6-4	TRBJ2-1	-
TGTGCCATCAGTGAAAGACAGGGGGCTAGGAATTCACCCCTCCACTTT	CAISERQGARNSPLHF	TRBD1	TRBV10-3	TRBJ1-6	once
TGCGCCAGCAGCCTCTGGACAGGCGGCCCCTACGAGCAGTACTTC	CASSLWTGGPYEQYF	TRBD1	TRBV5-1	TRBJ2-7	-
TGTGCCAGCAGCTTAGATGGGTCAGGCCGGGCTGGAAACACCATATATTTT	CASSLDGSGRAGNTIYF	-	TRBV11-2	TRBJ1-3	-
TGTGCCAGCTCACCCCCGAGCTCCTACGAGCAGTACTTC	CASSPPSSYEQYF	-	TRBV18	TRBJ2-7	-
TGTGCCAGCAGTGAGGTTTATAGCAATCAGCCCCAGCATTTT	CASSEVYSNQPQHF	-	TRBV2	TRBJ1-5	few
TGTGCCAGCAGTTTAATTCAAGGGACAGGGCAGTACTTC	CASSLIQGTGQYF	TRBD1	TRBV27	TRBJ2-7	-
TGTGCCACCCGGGAGATACTAGGGGGCTATGGCTACACCTTC	CATREILGGYGYTF	-	TRBV6-1	TRBJ1-2	-
TGTGCCAGCAGTTTAAACTTTGGAGGACCCCTCCACTTT	CASSLNFGGPLHF	-	TRBV27	TRBJ1-6	-
TGTGCCAGCACCACGGGACAGGGTGGAAATGAAAAACTGTTTTTT	CASTTGQGGNEKLFF	TRBD1	TRBV6-1	TRBJ1-4	-